This note documents a single T cell receptor (beta chain) sequence. A second PCR of roughly 7 to 11 cycles used a sample-barcoded 5' primer and a J-beta primer mix. In TCRdb, the 5' RACE reads were re-called with MiXCR into one record per CDR3 protein. The data hold 650,000 to 900,000 distinct CDR3 sequences, with around 68% observed a single time. This sample is part of a study of blood T cells in healthy people across ages. Germline lookup yields CDR1 MNHEY and CDR2 SVGEGT. The CDR3 is made up of 14 amino acids. Trimming cost V 4 bases and J 1 base, with 10 bases left between them. This sequence was found in a man aged 25-40 years in good health. The sequencing sample was made of blood. The chain carries TRBV6-2 or TRBV6-3 and TRBJ1-1, with a tentative D call TRBD1 (6 bases). In DNA form, the CDR3 reads TGTGCCAGCAGTTGGGGGCAGGAGAACACTGAAGCTTTCTTT. Protein: CASSWGQENTEAFF.